The next 21 T cell receptor beta chains were all read from a single sample in a study of vaccination effects on CD4 cells after COVID-19. Which antigens these TCRs recognize remains unknown. Within the ViraFEST assay, antigen-specific CD4+ T cells underwent expansion with viral peptide pools prior to sequencing. CD4+ T cells were isolated after less than 12 days of culture. Each participant was given two doses of one vaccine (BNT162b2 or mRNA-1273). Measured with immunoSEQ multiplex PCR; TCRdb has only the in-frame clones, and not every one. The data contain nearly 30,000 clones, about 74% of them singletons. This material consisted of CD4+ T cells from PBMCs cultured with HCoV-OC43 spike peptides, taken after COVID-19 vaccination. Regarding subset: HCoV-OC43 spike overlapping peptide pool stimulation. The receptors were gathered from a human donor who received a COVID-19 vaccine.

The chain is built from TRBV27 and TRBJ1-3; possibly TRBD1 for D (6 bases). This CDR3 region has 16 residues. Germline V lookup: CDR1 MNHEY, CDR2 SMNVEV (reference sequence). Trimming cost V 0 bases and J 2 bases, with 11 bases left between them. The CDR3 here is CASSLSYPGAGNTIYF. The DNA of the CDR3 is TGTGCCAGCAGTTTATCGTACCCAGGGGCTGGAAACACCATATATTTT.

The V and J genes are TRBV15 and TRBJ2-5, with 7 bases identical to TRBD1. This CDR3 spans 15 amino acids. Trimming at V came to 5 bases and at J to 1 base, leaving 7 bases not matched to a gene. The V gene's germline CDR1 is LNHNV and CDR2 YYDKDF (reference sequence). CDR3 amino acids: CATSGLGTAQETQYF. CDR3 DNA sequence: TGTGCCACCAGCGGCCTAGGGACAGCCCAAGAGACCCAGTACTTC. Drawing the rest from reference TRBV15 and TRBJ2-5, the complete variable domain is DAMVIQNPRYQVTQFGKPVTLSCSQTLNHNVMYWYQQKSSQAPKLLFHYYDKDFNNEADTPDNFQSRRPNTSFCFLDIRSPGLGDTAMYLCATSGLGTAQETQYFGPGTRLLVL.

This clone was seen only a few times. The CDR3 DNA reads TGTGCCAGCAGCCTTACTAGCGGGAGGGCCAATGAGCAGTTCTTC. The encoded protein is CASSLTSGRANEQFF. The V gene is TRBV7-9, the J gene TRBJ2-1, with TRBD2 matching 13 bases. V shed 5 bases, J shed 6 bases, and the junction held 4 bases outside the gene matches. CDR1 is SEHNR and CDR2 is FQNEAQ in the germline V gene (reference sequence). CDR3 length: 15 residues.

This chain links TRBV29-1 with TRBJ2-1, with 11 bases matching TRBD2. The CDR3 contains 14 residues. The J segment lost 3 bases and the V segment lost 7 bases, leaving 5 bases of the junction unmatched. Germline V gene sequence: CDR1 SQVTM, CDR2 ANQGSEA. The CDR3 loop is CSEIAGGLYNEQFF. CDR3 DNA sequence: TGCAGCGAAATAGCGGGAGGGCTCTACAATGAGCAGTTCTTC.

The CDR3 spells CASSSLLGGGYTF. CDR3 nucleotides: TGTGCCAGCAGCTCCCTGCTGGGGGGCGGCTACACCTTC. The chain recombines TRBV11-2 with TRBJ1-2; maybe TRBD1 (6 bases). Germline CDR1 and CDR2: SGHAT and FQNNGV. Trimming cost V 4 bases and J 8 bases, with 14 bases left between them. This CDR3 is 13 amino acids long.

The chain carries TRBV4-1 and TRBJ1-5; D is undetermined. The CDR3 runs to 18 residues. Per the germline V gene, CDR1 is MGHRA and CDR2 is YSYEKL. V gave up 0 bases and J gave up 0 bases, with 15 bases separating them. As DNA, the CDR3 is TGCGCCAGCAGCCAAGATAATGGGCAGATATATAGCAATCAGCCCCAGCATTTT. Its translation: CASSQDNGQIYSNQPQHF.

This clone has a single count. J is TRBJ2-3 and V is TRBV5-4; possible D gene TRBD2, 6 bases. CDR1 is SGHNT, CDR2 YYREEE, per germline (reference sequence). The CDR3 is 12 amino acids. Trimming left V 3 bases short and J 10 bases short, with 12 bases between. The CDR3, as DNA: TGTGCCAGCAGCTCGCGGGACGTGGCGCAGTATTTT. The encoded protein is CASSSRDVAQYF.

This clone was observed a few times. The chain joins TRBV30 to TRBJ1-2, with unresolved D. CDR1 GTSNPN and CDR2 SVGIG come from the germline V gene (reference sequence). V lost 4 bases and J 2 bases, leaving 8 bases between the germline ends. CDR3 size: 12 residues. CDR3 region: CAWTELNYGYTF. CDR3 nucleotides: TGTGCCTGGACCGAGCTCAACTATGGCTACACCTTC. Full variable domain (rest looked up from reference TRBV30 and TRBJ1-2): SQTIHQWPATLVQPVGSPLSLECTVEGTSNPNLYWYRQAAGRGLQLLFYSVGIGQISSEVPQNLSASRPQDRQFILSSKKLLLSDSGFYLCAWTELNYGYTFGSGTRLTVV.

The CDR3 nucleotides read TGTGCCAGCAGCTTCCGCGGGGGGGCAGTAGATACGCAGTATTTT. This gives the protein CASSFRGGAVDTQYF. The rearrangement uses TRBV7-9 and TRBJ2-3; 9 bases map to TRBD2. Germline CDR1 SEHNR, CDR2 FQNEAQ (reference sequence). V dropped 3 bases and J dropped 5; count of bases not matched to a gene: 6. This CDR3 has 15 residues.

The table lists this clone with a few counts. The rearrangement links TRBV18 to TRBJ2-6; weak D call: TRBD1 (6 bases). The CDR3 is 15 residues long. Per the germline V gene, CDR1 is KGHSH and CDR2 is LQKENI. V was trimmed by 2 bases and J by 4 bases, leaving 9 bases between them. The CDR3: CASSPGQPGANVLTF. The CDR3, as DNA: TGTGCCAGCTCACCAGGACAGCCGGGGGCCAACGTCCTGACTTTC.

The gene calls are TRBV18 and TRBJ1-1, with 7 bases lining up with TRBD1. V gave up 6 bases and J gave up 1 base; unmatched junction bases: 5. Germline CDR1 and CDR2: KGHSH and LQKENI. The CDR3 extends over 14 amino acids. CDR3 coding DNA: TGTGCCAGCTCGCTAAGGGACAGGAACACTGAAGCTTTCTTT. Its protein product is CASSLRDRNTEAFF.

This clone has only a few counts. The chain is built from TRBV19 and TRBJ2-1; TRBD1 agrees at 9 bases. CDR3 length: 17 amino acids. Trimming at V came to 6 bases and at J to 8 bases, leaving 17 bases not matched to a gene. Germline-derived CDR1 and CDR2 are LNHDA and SQIVND (reference sequence). The CDR3, as DNA: TGTGCCAGTAGGCAACAGGGGGCCGGAGAATACCTCCATGAGCAGTTCTTC. Amino acid sequence: CASRQQGAGEYLHEQFF.

The V and J genes are TRBV9 and TRBJ2-3; D might be TRBD1 (5 bases). The ends were cut back, 3 bases at V and 0 bases at J, with 11 bases in the middle. CDR1 is SGDLS, CDR2 YYNGEE, per germline. The CDR3 runs 15 residues. CDR3 amino acids: CASSARQQSTDTQYF. CDR3 nucleotides: TGTGCCAGCAGCGCTAGACAGCAAAGCACAGATACGCAGTATTTT.

The V gene is TRBV5-4, the J gene TRBJ2-4; 8 positions agree with TRBD1. The CDR3 consists of 14 residues. Trimming cost V 4 bases and J 6 bases; bases outside gene matches: 6. Germline CDR1 and CDR2: SGHNT and YYREEE (reference sequence). In nucleotides, the CDR3 is TGTGCCAGCAGCACTACGGACAGGGCAAACATTCAGTACTTC. Translating gives CASSTTDRANIQYF.

The chain links TRBV3-1 (or the pseudogene TRBV3-2) to TRBJ1-2; 8 nucleotides agree with TRBD1. The CDR3 sequence is 17 residues long. The J segment lost 5 bases and the V segment lost 4 bases, leaving 15 bases of the junction unmatched. Germline CDR1 is LGHDT and CDR2 is YNNKEL (reference sequence). The CDR3 bases are TGTGCCAGCAGCCCCAAGACCCCAGGGGGCATCAGTTATGGCTACACCTTC. It encodes CASSPKTPGGISYGYTF.

The rearrangement uses TRBV5-1 and TRBJ1-1, with TRBD1 matching 9 bases. The V gene end was trimmed by 4 bases and the J gene end by 4 bases; junction bases not matched to a gene: 5. Per the germline V gene, CDR1 is SGHRS and CDR2 is YFSETQ. The CDR3 extends over 14 amino acids. The CDR3 DNA is TGCGCCAGCAGCCCACAGGGGGCGGGCACTGAAGCTTTCTTT. This translates into CASSPQGAGTEAFF.

The count of this clone is one. The chain carries TRBV6-6 and TRBJ1-2, with a tentative D call TRBD1 (5 bases). CDR1 and CDR2 (germline): MNHNY, SVGAGI (reference sequence). The CDR3 is made up of 16 amino acids. V shed 2 bases and J shed 4 bases, with 17 bases lying between them. In DNA, the CDR3 is TGTGCCAGCAGTTACGGGGCCAGAGACAGCTCCTATGGCTACACCTTC. Translating it yields CASSYGARDSSYGYTF.

The rearrangement uses TRBV27 and TRBJ1-1, with no clear D. The length of the CDR3 is 13 residues. V was cut by 4 bases and J by 0 bases, with 6 bases left in between. Germline CDR1 reads MNHEY; CDR2 reads SMNVEV (reference sequence). The CDR3 bases are TGTGCCAGCAGTTCGTACATGAACACTGAAGCTTTCTTT. It codes for CASSSYMNTEAFF.

J is TRBJ2-5 and V is TRBV5-1; the match to TRBD2 covers 10 bases. After removal of 4 bases from V and 2 bases from J, the junction contained 5 bases not matched to a gene. This CDR3 has 15 residues. The germline gives CDR1 SGHRS, CDR2 YFSETQ. DNA for the CDR3: TGCGCCAGCAGCCTTAGCGGGGGGTCGCAAGAGACCCAGTACTTC. Its protein is CASSLSGGSQETQYF.

J is TRBJ2-1 and V is TRBV3-1 (or the pseudogene TRBV3-2); TRBD2 matches at 8 bases. The CDR3 spans 15 residues. Germline trimming cut 4 bases from V and 6 bases from J; bases unmatched to any gene: 8. Germline V gene data show CDR1 as LGHDT and CDR2 as YNNKEL (reference sequence). CDR3 sequence reads: CASSPQGLVINEQFF. In DNA, the CDR3 is TGTGCCAGCAGCCCCCAGGGACTAGTCATCAATGAGCAGTTCTTC.

The chain has TRBV6-5 and TRBJ2-7; the D gene is possibly TRBD2 (6 bases). The CDR3 loop spans 13 amino acids. Between the trimmed V and J ends, which lost 6 bases and 0 bases, there was a span of 9 bases. Germline CDR1 and CDR2: MNHEY and SVGAGI. In nucleotides, the CDR3 is TGTGCCAGCAGGGAGGGCGGCTCCTACGAGCAGTACTTC. Translation gives CASREGGSYEQYF.